This T cell receptor (beta chain) was identified in a study of CD8 T cells in ankylosing spondylitis. The study, taken as a whole, reports: A motif of several highly homologous TCR beta variants was seen as apparently characteristic of ankylosing spondylitis blood. Earlier literature documents some of the motif variants in reactive arthritis synovial fluid and blood. Enrichment of disease-linked clones was reportedly significant in matched ankylosing spondylitis synovial fluid.

Note on this clonotype: Its cognate antigen is unknown.

TCRdb used MiXCR to reprocess the 5' RACE reads, holding one entry per CDR3 protein. The sample has about 220,000 distinct CDR3 sequences, about 18% seen once; the top ten hold under 45%. This CDR3 has 13 amino acids. V was pared by 3 bases and J by 1 base, with 5 bases between. Germline V lookup: CDR1 KGHDR, CDR2 SFDVKD. This sequence originates from a male donor with ankylosing spondylitis. The specimen sequenced was blood, either unsorted or a sorted T cell fraction (not recorded which). This sequence joins TRBV24-1 and TRBJ1-1; D uncertain. This chain's CDR3 is CATSDMRNTEAFF. The DNA of the CDR3 is TGTGCCACCAGTGATATGAGGAACACTGAAGCTTTCTTT.